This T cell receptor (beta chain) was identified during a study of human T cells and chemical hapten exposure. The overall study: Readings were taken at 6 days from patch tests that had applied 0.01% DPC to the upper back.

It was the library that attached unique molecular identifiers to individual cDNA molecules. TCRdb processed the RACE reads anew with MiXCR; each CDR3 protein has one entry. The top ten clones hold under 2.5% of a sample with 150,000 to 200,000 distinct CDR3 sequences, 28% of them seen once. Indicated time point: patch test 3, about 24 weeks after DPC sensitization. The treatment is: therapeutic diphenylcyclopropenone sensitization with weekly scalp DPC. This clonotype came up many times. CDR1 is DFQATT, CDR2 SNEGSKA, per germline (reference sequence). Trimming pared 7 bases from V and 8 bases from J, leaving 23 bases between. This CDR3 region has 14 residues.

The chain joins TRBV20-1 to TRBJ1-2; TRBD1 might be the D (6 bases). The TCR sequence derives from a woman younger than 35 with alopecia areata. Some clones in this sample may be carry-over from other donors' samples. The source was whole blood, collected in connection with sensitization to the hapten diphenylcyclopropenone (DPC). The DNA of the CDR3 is TGCAGTGGCCGGGTACAGGGTATTATAGGCGGCTACACCTTC. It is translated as CSGRVQGIIGGYTF.